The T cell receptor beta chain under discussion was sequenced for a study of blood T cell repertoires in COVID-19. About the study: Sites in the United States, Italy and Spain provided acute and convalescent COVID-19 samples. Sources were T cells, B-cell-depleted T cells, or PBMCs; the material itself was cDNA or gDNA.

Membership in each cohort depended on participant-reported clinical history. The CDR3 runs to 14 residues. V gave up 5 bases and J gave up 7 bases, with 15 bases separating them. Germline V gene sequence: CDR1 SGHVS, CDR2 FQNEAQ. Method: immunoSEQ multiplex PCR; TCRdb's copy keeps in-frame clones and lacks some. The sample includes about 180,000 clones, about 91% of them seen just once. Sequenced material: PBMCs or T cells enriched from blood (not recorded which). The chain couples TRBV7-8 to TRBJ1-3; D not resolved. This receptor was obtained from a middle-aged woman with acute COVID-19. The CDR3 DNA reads TGTGCCAGCAGCCCTGAGGGCGTAATTAACACCATATATTTT. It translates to CASSPEGVINTIYF.